The present T cell receptor (beta chain) was sequenced within a study of shared clonotypes between healthy human individuals. Broader study findings: Read depth was anticipated to influence clonotype sharing among donors.

CD45RO-negative, CCR7-positively selected cells formed the naive CD8 fraction, excluding terminally differentiated effector memory CD45RA+ cells. Free of recent acute infections or vaccinations, the donors were healthy HIV-negative adults. V gave up 6 bases and J gave up 8 bases; unmatched junction bases: 4. CDR3 length equals 12 residues. Germline CDR1 and CDR2: MNHEY and SMNVEV (reference sequence). Assay: immunoSEQ multiplex PCR; the TCRdb copy retains only in-frame clones and omits some. This sample has millions of clones, with less than 95% found just once. With regard to this clone: Its antigen is as yet unknown.

Input material: naive CD8+ T cells sorted from blood. The source of this sequence is a man younger than 35 in good health. The V and J genes are TRBV27 and TRBJ2-1; 7 nucleotides align to TRBD2. The CDR3 spells CASRSGMDEQFF. The CDR3 bases are TGTGCCAGCAGAAGCGGGATGGATGAGCAGTTCTTC.